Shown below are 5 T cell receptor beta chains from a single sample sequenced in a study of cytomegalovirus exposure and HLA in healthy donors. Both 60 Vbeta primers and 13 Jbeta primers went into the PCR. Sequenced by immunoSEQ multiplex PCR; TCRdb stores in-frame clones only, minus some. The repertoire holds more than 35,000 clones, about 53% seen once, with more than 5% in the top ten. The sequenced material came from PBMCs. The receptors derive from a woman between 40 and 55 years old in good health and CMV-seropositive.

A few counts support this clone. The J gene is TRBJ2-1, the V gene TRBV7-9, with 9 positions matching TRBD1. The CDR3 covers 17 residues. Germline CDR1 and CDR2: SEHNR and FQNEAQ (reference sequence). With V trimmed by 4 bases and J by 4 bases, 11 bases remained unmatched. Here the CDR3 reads CASSSPSAGQGYNEQFF. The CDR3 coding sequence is TGTGCCAGCAGCTCGCCCTCGGCGGGACAGGGATACAATGAGCAGTTCTTC.

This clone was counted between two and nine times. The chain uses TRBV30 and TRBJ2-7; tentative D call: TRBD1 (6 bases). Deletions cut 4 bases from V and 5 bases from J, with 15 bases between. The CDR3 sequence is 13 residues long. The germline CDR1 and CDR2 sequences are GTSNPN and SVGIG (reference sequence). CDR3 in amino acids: CAWIGQGPHEQYF. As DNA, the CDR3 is TGTGCCTGGATCGGGCAGGGGCCCCACGAGCAGTACTTC.

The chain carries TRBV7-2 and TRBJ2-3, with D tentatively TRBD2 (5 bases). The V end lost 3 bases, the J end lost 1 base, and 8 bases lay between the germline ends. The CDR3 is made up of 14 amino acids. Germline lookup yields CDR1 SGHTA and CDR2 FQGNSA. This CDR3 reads CASSFTRGTDTQYF. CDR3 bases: TGTGCCAGCAGCTTCACGCGGGGCACAGATACGCAGTATTTT.

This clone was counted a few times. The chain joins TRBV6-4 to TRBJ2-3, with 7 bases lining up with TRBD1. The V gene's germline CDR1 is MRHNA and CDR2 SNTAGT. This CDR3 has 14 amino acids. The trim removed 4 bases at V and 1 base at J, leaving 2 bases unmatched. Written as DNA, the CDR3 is TGTGCCAGCAGTGTCACAGGGGGCACAGATACGCAGTATTTT. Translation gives CASSVTGGTDTQYF.

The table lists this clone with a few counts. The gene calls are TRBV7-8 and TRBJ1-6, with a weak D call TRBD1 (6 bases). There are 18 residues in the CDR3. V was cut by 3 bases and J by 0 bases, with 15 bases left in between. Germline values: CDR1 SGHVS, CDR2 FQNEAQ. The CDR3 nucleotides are TGTGCCAGCAGCTTGACAGGACGTGATAGCTCCTATAATTCACCCCTCCACTTT. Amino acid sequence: CASSLTGRDSSYNSPLHF.